These T cell receptor beta chains were read from a single sample in a study of blood T cell repertoires in COVID-19. Data came from immunoSEQ multiplex PCR; TCRdb stores just in-frame clones and leaves some out. The table has tens of thousands of clones, just over 85% seen once; the top ten hold about 43%. What was sequenced was peripheral blood. These receptors all stem from an older woman with COVID-19, enrolled during active disease. Both conserved end residues are part of each CDR3. The order of the fields is clone size, J gene, V gene, D gene, CDR3 protein, CDR3 DNA. A D gene is named only where the DNA matches it firmly. The size entry is marked missing in some rows and otherwise reads once, few, many or a size class.

.,TRBJ1-2,TRBV19,.,CASSKGSYTNYGYTF,TGTGCCAGTAGCAAAGGGAGTTATACTAACTATGGCTACACCTTC
once,TRBJ1-3,TRBV5-4,TRBD1,CASRPGTASGNTIYF,TGTGCCAGCAGACCGGGGACAGCCTCTGGAAACACCATATATTTT
.,TRBJ1-5,TRBV19,.,CASSIGQPPQHF,TGTGCCAGTAGTATTGGACAGCCGCCCCAGCATTTT
.,TRBJ1-2,TRBV6-5,.,CASSSDTGNGYTF,TGTGCCAGCAGTTCAGATACAGGGAATGGCTACACCTTC
.,TRBJ1-2,TRBV5-1,TRBD1,CASSSTPGTGYDLNGYTF,TGCGCCAGCAGCTCGACTCCGGGGACAGGGTACGATCTAAATGGCTACACCTTC
few,TRBJ2-6,TRBV7-9,.,CASSLVLQGTGANVLTF,TGTGCCAGCAGCTTAGTCCTTCAGGGAACTGGGGCCAACGTCCTGACTTTC
.,TRBJ1-1,TRBV28,.,CASSLSGRDTEAFF,TGTGCCAGCAGTTTATCTGGCCGTGACACTGAAGCTTTCTTT
once,TRBJ1-6,TRBV5-8,.,CASSRGFDSPLHF,TGTGCCAGCAGCAGGGGGTTTGATTCACCCCTCCACTTT
.,TRBJ2-2,TRBV7-6,TRBD1,CASSLGQGMLPGELFF,TGTGCCAGCAGCTTAGGACAGGGGATGTTACCGGGGGAGCTGTTTTTT
few,TRBJ1-1,TRBV6-5,.,CASSPGHIAFF,TGTGCCAGCAGCCCCGGACACATAGCTTTCTTT
.,TRBJ1-2,TRBV6-5,.,CASVGQFGYGYTF,TGTGCCAGCGTTGGACAGTTTGGGTACGGCTACACCTTC
.,TRBJ2-1,TRBV5-8,TRBD1,CASSPQGAGGKQFF,TGTGCCAGCAGCCCCCAGGGGGCTGGTGGGAAGCAGTTCTTC
.,TRBJ1-1,TRBV10-3,TRBD1,CAISEYYRDRGALKAFF,TGTGCCATCAGTGAGTACTACCGGGACAGGGGTGCGTTGAAAGCTTTCTTT
few,TRBJ2-3,TRBV3-1/TRBV3-2,.,CASSQRISTDTQYF,TGTGCCAGCAGCCAGCGGATTAGCACAGATACGCAGTATTTT
.,TRBJ1-4,TRBV18,.,CASSRTRAQGEKLFF,TGTGCCAGCTCCCGGACTCGGGCCCAAGGGGAAAAACTGTTTTTT
.,TRBJ2-1,TRBV6-6,.,CASSQSGSGHEQFF,TGTGCCAGCAGTCAAAGCGGGTCGGGACATGAGCAGTTCTTC
.,TRBJ2-3,TRBV7-2,TRBD1,CASSSGQGVLDTQYF,TGTGCCAGCAGCTCGGGACAGGGGGTGTTAGATACGCAGTATTTT
.,TRBJ2-4,TRBV6-2/TRBV6-3,TRBD1,CASSKPMGPGGKNIQYF,TGTGCCAGCAGTAAACCTATGGGCCCAGGGGGCAAAAACATTCAGTACTTC
.,TRBJ2-3,TRBV5-1,TRBD1,CASSTGQGVVTDTQYF,TGCGCCAGCAGCACGGGACAGGGGGTTGTCACAGATACGCAGTATTTT
.,TRBJ1-1,TRBV6-5,TRBD1,CASSPTGGGGAFF,TGTGCCAGCAGCCCCACAGGGGGCGGTGGAGCTTTCTTT
.,TRBJ2-5,TRBV4-1,TRBD2,CASSPLPGLAGETQYF,TGCGCCAGCAGCCCCCTCCCTGGACTAGCGGGAGAGACCCAGTACTTC
.,TRBJ1-6,TRBV6-5,.,CASSYSQGGDSPLHF,TGTGCCAGCAGTTACTCCCAGGGAGGAGATTCACCCCTCCACTTT
.,TRBJ2-7,TRBV27,TRBD2,CASSLTRGGTAQYF,TGTGCCAGCAGTTTAACCCGGGGGGGTACCGCGCAGTACTTC
.,TRBJ2-5,TRBV4-2,TRBD1,CASSQPSGTGSGTQYF,TGTGCCAGCAGCCAACCTTCCGGGACAGGGTCTGGGACCCAGTACTTC
.,TRBJ2-7,TRBV11-3,TRBD2,CASSISGVLYEQYF,TGTGCCAGCAGCATTAGCGGGGTCCTCTACGAGCAGTACTTC
.,TRBJ2-7,TRBV7-2,TRBD1,CASSLGQGNVYEQYF,TGTGCCAGCAGCTTAGGACAGGGGAACGTCTACGAGCAGTACTTC
.,TRBJ1-2,TRBV28,TRBD1,CASSLWGGQGASYGYTF,TGTGCCAGCAGTTTATGGGGGGGACAGGGGGCGAGCTATGGCTACACCTTC
once,TRBJ2-1,TRBV7-6,TRBD2,CASSLLGGRRNEQFF,TGTGCCAGCAGCTTATTAGGCGGGAGAAGAAATGAGCAGTTCTTC
.,TRBJ2-7,TRBV27,TRBD2,CASSLAGGLEQYF,TGTGCCAGCAGCCTAGCGGGAGGCCTGGAGCAGTACTTC